This is a list of T cell receptor beta chains from one sample in a study of OX40 agonist ivuxolimab in advanced cancers. The assay was immunoSEQ multiplex PCR, and TCRdb's table has in-frame clones only and misses some. The sample includes 65,000 to 85,000 clones, approximately 85% of them seen just once. The sequences come from CD4+ or CD8+ T cells sorted from blood, collected in a trial of the OX40 agonist ivuxolimab. These TCRs come from an adult with an advanced solid tumor such as melanoma, head and neck, liver or kidney cancer. Each CDR3 is given with its conserved first and last residue.

TRBV4-3	TRBJ2-5	CASSPMYGTARETQYF
TRBV28	TRBJ1-1	CASSLQSRGRITNTEAFF
TRBV7-2	TRBJ1-4	CASSARDNSNEKLFF
TRBV2	TRBJ1-5	CASTHEGLNQPQHF
TRBV5-6	TRBJ1-6	CASSYRGLGNSPLHF
TRBV7-9	TRBJ1-2	CASSLGGIDGDGYTF
TRBV7-9	TRBJ2-3	CASSFEGDTQYF
TRBV5-1	TRBJ2-7	CASSFGTGLNYEQYF
TRBV5-6	TRBJ1-5	CASSLQSRQHF
TRBV10-3	TRBJ1-1	CAIRRSGEEAFF
TRBV4-2	TRBJ1-2	CASSQEKGTDGYTF
TRBV18	TRBJ1-1	CASSRELQGGNTEAFF
TRBV5-1	TRBJ2-3	CASNGLGGSTDTQYF
TRBV28	TRBJ1-4	CASRRPGLNEKLFF
TRBV7-8	TRBJ1-6	CASSLSQNNSPLHF
TRBV9	TRBJ2-7	CASSGAGTTPYEQYF
TRBV19	TRBJ1-2	CASSEAGTANYGYTF
TRBV10-3	TRBJ2-1	CAISESDRGYNEQFF
TRBV5-1	TRBJ2-1	CASRYEGYEQFF
TRBV5-6	TRBJ2-4	CASSPPTGVDIQYF
TRBV5-1	TRBJ2-3	CASSLTTGHTDTQYF
TRBV4-2	TRBJ2-3	CASSQGIRTSGSSTDTQYF
TRBV7-6	TRBJ2-5	CASSQNQGLQETQYF
TRBV6-5	TRBJ1-6	CASFPGTGSPLHF
TRBV28	TRBJ1-5	CASSSVDIKSQPQHF
TRBV28	TRBJ1-5	CASSQLYQPQHF
TRBV5-1	TRBJ2-5	CASSPGMEQDQETQYF
TRBV20-1	TRBJ1-1	CSAIQLLEAFF
TRBV6-5	TRBJ1-1	CASSIEMNTEAFF
TRBV30	TRBJ1-3	CAWSVRVGDSGTIYF
TRBV7-3	TRBJ1-5	CASSLVGTSNQPQHF
TRBV11-3	TRBJ1-1	CASSLGTGDTEAFF
TRBV5-4	TRBJ1-6	CASSLARDYSYNSPLHF
TRBV7-2	TRBJ1-2	CASSLGQHYGYTF
TRBV5-1	TRBJ2-1	CASSSFVRGGYNEQFF
TRBV9	TRBJ1-2	CASSSSLLHNYGYTF
TRBV18	TRBJ1-1	CASSPWENTEAFF
TRBV7-2	TRBJ2-7	CASSLTMGSNRGGEQYF